This T cell receptor (beta chain) was recovered during a study of beta chain features in type 1 diabetes. Study conclusions and caveats: Type 1 diabetes patients had TCRB CDR3s that were shorter (moderately but significantly so) in all four CD4+ subsets. In comparison with healthy donors, patients had naive, central memory and Treg TCRB repertoires that appeared more similar.

Sequenced material consisted of expressed TCRB transcripts (all of the isolated RNA was reverse transcribed). Sequencing was performed with immunoSEQ multiplex PCR; in TCRdb, only in-frame clones are kept and a portion is missing. There are about 160,000 clones in the sample; approximately 9% occur only once, and 2% to 2.5% lies in the top ten. CDR3 length: 14 residues. Deletions cut 4 bases from V and 2 bases from J, with 14 bases between. CDR1 is SQVTM, CDR2 ANQGSEA, per germline. This clone was seen a handful of times. The target antigen is unknown. Material for sequencing was central memory CD4+ T cells from blood. The clonotype comes from a young woman in good health. The chain couples TRBV29-1 to TRBJ1-2, with D maybe TRBD1 (6 bases). The chain's CDR3 is CSVGTLQGNYGYTF. The DNA for the CDR3 is TGCAGCGTTGGGACCCTACAGGGCAACTATGGCTACACCTTC. Full variable domain (rest looked up from reference TRBV29-1 and TRBJ1-2): SAVISQKPSRDICQRGTSLTIQCQVDSQVTMMFWYRQQPGQSLTLIATANQGSEATYESGFVIDKFPISRPNLTFSTLTVSNMSPEDSSIYLCSVGTLQGNYGYTFGSGTRLTVV.